The T cell receptor (beta chain) described here comes from a study of blood T cells in healthy people across ages. With respect to this clonotype: What it recognizes is unknown. The junction departs from germline at one end; a sequencing error may be responsible.

Primed by a sample-barcoded 5' primer and a J-beta primer mix, a second PCR proceeded for about 6 to 11 cycles. TCRdb reprocessed the 5' RACE reads via MiXCR and lists one record per CDR3 protein. The sample carries about 930,000 distinct CDR3 sequences, just under 30% recorded once. Study-level findings and limits: Shifts in expanded clonotypes may have been confounded by donor CMV status, which was unknown. Naive T cell percentage strongly correlated with TCR beta diversity.

Germline assignment: CDR1 MDHEN and CDR2 SYDVKM. CDR3 length: 15 residues. These data were also filed under a second study, of T cells of mothers and their children. That source reports: At a sensitivity of about 92 clones per million clonotypes, no persistent microchimeric T cell clones appeared.

This TCR came from a woman aged 40 to 55 in good health. This rearrangement joins TRBV28 to TRBJ2-7, with TRBD2 identical over 9 bases. The sequenced sample consisted of blood. Here the CDR3 DNA reads TGTGCCAGCAGTCTACGAAGCGGGGGGTTCTACAAGCAGTACTTC. It yields the protein CASSLRSGGFYKQYF.